Each of the 21 T cell receptor beta chains below was sequenced from the same sample in a study of blood T cell repertoires in COVID-19. Assay: immunoSEQ multiplex PCR; the TCRdb copy retains only in-frame clones and omits some. The table includes about 160,000 clones, approximately 80% detected once. The sample taken for sequencing was peripheral blood. The source is a woman aged 55-75 years with acute or convalescent COVID-19.

V usage is TRBV6-2 or TRBV6-3 and J usage is TRBJ1-5; the match to TRBD1 covers 8 bases. Germline V gives CDR1 MNHEY, CDR2 SVGEGT. This CDR3 is built from 17 residues. Germline trimming cut 0 bases from V and 2 bases from J; bases unmatched to any gene: 6. The CDR3 region is CASSYSIDRGGNQPQHF. CDR3 nucleotides: TGTGCCAGCAGTTACTCGATTGACAGGGGTGGCAATCAGCCCCAGCATTTT.

V usage is TRBV6-4 and J usage is TRBJ2-1, with no clear D. V lost 0 bases to trimming and J lost 9 bases, with 9 bases between them. The CDR3 totals 13 residues. The germline gives CDR1 MRHNA, CDR2 SNTAGT. The CDR3 reads CASSDSENREQFF. The CDR3, as DNA: TGTGCCAGCAGTGACTCTGAGAACCGTGAGCAGTTCTTC.

The chain uses TRBV6-1 and TRBJ1-3; D unclear. The CDR3 extends over 12 amino acids. Germline V gene data show CDR1 as MNHNS and CDR2 as SASEGT. Trimming removed 3 bases at V and 3 bases at J, with 3 bases between. DNA for the CDR3: TGTGCCAGCAGTGAGCGTGGAAACACCATATATTTT. Translating gives CASSERGNTIYF.

The chain combines TRBV24-1 with TRBJ1-1; weak D call: TRBD1 (5 bases). Per germline, CDR1 KGHDR and CDR2 SFDVKD. The CDR3 sequence is 13 residues long. Trimming removed 7 bases at V and 1 base at J, with 9 bases between. CDR3 in amino acids: CATSLTENTEAFF. CDR3 in DNA: TGTGCCACCAGCCTGACAGAGAACACTGAAGCTTTCTTT.

A single count supports this clone. V usage is TRBV19 and J usage is TRBJ1-1; possibly TRBD1 for D (5 bases). The CDR3 extends over 16 amino acids. V lost 3 bases and J lost 2, with 16 bases in between. Germline V gene lookup returns CDR1 LNHDA and CDR2 SQIVND (reference sequence). Here the CDR3 DNA reads TGTGCCAGTAGTATGTCCTCCAGGGCGGCAAACACTGAAGCTTTCTTT. Translated, it gives CASSMSSRAANTEAFF.

The chain joins TRBV11-2 to TRBJ2-5; TRBD2 matches at 9 bases. CDR1 is SGHAT, CDR2 FQNNGV, per germline. The CDR3 covers 14 residues. J gave up 5 bases and V 5 bases, and 6 bases lay outside the gene matches. The CDR3 DNA sequence: TGTGCCAGCAGCCATAGCGGGAGCGCGGAGACCCAGTACTTC. Protein product: CASSHSGSAETQYF.

The V call is TRBV6-5, the J call TRBJ2-5; D perhaps matches TRBD1 (6 bases). The CDR3 contains 15 residues. Per germline, CDR1 MNHEY and CDR2 SVGAGI. Trimming shortened V by 5 bases and J by 4 bases, and 17 bases separated the two germline ends. CDR3 sequence (DNA): TGTGCCAGCAGTCCCGACAGGTTCATAGGAGAGACCCAGTACTTC. It specifies CASSPDRFIGETQYF.

The V gene is TRBV5-1, the J gene TRBJ1-1, with a weak D call TRBD1 (6 bases). The length of the CDR3 is 14 residues. CDR1 is SGHRS, CDR2 YFSETQ, per germline. The V and J ends lost 0 bases and 5 bases respectively, with 11 bases between them. The CDR3 spells CASSLAGEGTEAFF. The CDR3 bases are TGCGCCAGCAGCTTGGCAGGGGAGGGTACTGAAGCTTTCTTT. Drawing the rest from reference TRBV5-1 and TRBJ1-1, the complete variable domain is KAGVTQTPRYLIKTRGQQVTLSCSPISGHRSVSWYQQTPGQGLQFLFEYFSETQRNKGNFPGRFSGRQFSNSRSEMNVSTLELGDSALYLCASSLAGEGTEAFFGQGTRLTVV.

The chain employs TRBV3-1 (or the pseudogene TRBV3-2) and TRBJ2-4; a possible D gene is TRBD2 (5 bases). Germline lookup yields CDR1 LGHDT and CDR2 YNNKEL (reference sequence). CDR3 length: 14 residues. The germline V and J ends were trimmed by 5 bases and 3 bases, with 11 bases remaining between them. In nucleotides, the CDR3 is TGTGCCAGCAGCGCCAGACGGGGCAAAAACATTCAGTACTTC. This gives the protein CASSARRGKNIQYF.

This clone was seen once. The chain employs TRBV6-5 and TRBJ2-5; 7 positions match TRBD2. V lost 6 bases and J lost 2; bases outside the gene matches: 3. Germline-derived CDR1 and CDR2 are MNHEY and SVGAGI. CDR3 size: 13 residues. CDR3 sequence (DNA): TGTGCCAGCAGCCGGGGGGTTCAAGAGACCCAGTACTTC. Translated, it gives CASSRGVQETQYF.

The chain employs TRBV6-5 and TRBJ2-4; a possible D gene is TRBD1 (5 bases). The germline V gene has CDR1 MNHEY and CDR2 SVGAGI. With 2 bases removed from V and 6 bases from J, the gap between germline ends came to 8 bases. The CDR3 sequence is 13 residues long. The CDR3 is CASSYDQGNIQYF. CDR3 DNA sequence: TGTGCCAGCAGTTACGATCAGGGAAACATTCAGTACTTC.

This clone occurred once. The chain carries TRBV2 and TRBJ2-3; no clear D. Trimming left V 4 bases short and J 0 bases short, with 14 bases between. Per the germline V gene, CDR1 is SNHLY and CDR2 is FYNNEI. The CDR3 spans 16 residues. The CDR3 spells CASSGSITVSTDTQYF. CDR3 DNA: TGTGCCAGCAGTGGGAGCATAACCGTTAGCACAGATACGCAGTATTTT. The full variable domain, completed using reference TRBV2 and TRBJ2-3, is EPEVTQTPSHQVTQMGQEVILRCVPISNHLYFYWYRQILGQKVEFLVSFYNNEISEKSEIFDDQFSVERPDGSNFTLKIRSTKLEDSAMYFCASSGSITVSTDTQYFGPGTRLTVL.

The rearrangement links TRBV29-1 to TRBJ2-3, with D unclear. Germline V CDR1 and CDR2: SQVTM, ANQGSEA. CDR3 length: 11 residues. V was shortened by 4 bases and J by 4 bases, with 6 bases between the two germline ends. Written as DNA, the CDR3 is TGCAGCGTTGCAAGCCCAGATACGCAGTATTTT. Encoded protein: CSVASPDTQYF.

The V call is TRBV5-1, the J call TRBJ2-7; the match to TRBD1 covers 8 bases. V gave up 8 bases and J gave up 1 base; unmatched junction bases: 14. CDR1 SGHRS and CDR2 YFSETQ come from the germline V gene. This CDR3 has 16 amino acids. CDR3 residues: CASSNRTGIESYEQYF. The CDR3 DNA sequence: TGCGCCAGTAGCAATCGGACAGGGATAGAATCCTACGAGCAGTACTTC.

The J gene is TRBJ1-3, the V gene TRBV28; D uncertain. Germline assignment: CDR1 MDHEN and CDR2 SYDVKM. Deletions cut 7 bases from V and 4 bases from J, with 20 bases between. The CDR3 contains 16 residues. CDR3: CASTIWRGSSGNTIYF. Written as DNA, the CDR3 is TGTGCCAGCACTATTTGGCGGGGTTCGTCCGGAAACACCATATATTTT.

The chain uses TRBV15 and TRBJ1-1, with a possible D match to TRBD1 (5 bases). Germline loops: CDR1 LNHNV, CDR2 YYDKDF (reference sequence). This CDR3 region has 15 residues. V lost 5 bases to trimming and J lost 2 bases, with 15 bases between them. CDR3: CATSPRSGGNTEAFF. For the CDR3, the DNA is TGTGCCACCAGCCCCCGTTCGGGGGGAAACACTGAAGCTTTCTTT.

The table lists this clone with a count of one. This sequence joins TRBV7-2 and TRBJ1-1; TRBD1 agrees at 9 bases. CDR1 SGHTA and CDR2 FQGNSA come from the germline V gene. CDR3 length equals 18 residues. V lost 4 bases, J lost 0 bases, and 12 bases stayed unmatched. The CDR3 region has the DNA TGTGCCAGCAGCTCTCTAAAGGGACAGGGACGGATGAACACTGAAGCTTTCTTT. Translating gives CASSSLKGQGRMNTEAFF.

The chain carries TRBV2 and TRBJ1-5; tentatively, D is TRBD1 (6 bases). V lost 4 bases to trimming and J lost 7 bases, with 8 bases between them. The length of the CDR3 is 12 residues. The germline CDR1 and CDR2 sequences are SNHLY and FYNNEI. CDR3 DNA sequence: TGTGCCAGCAGTGCCGGACAGCAGCCCCAGCATTTT. Translated, it gives CASSAGQQPQHF.

CDR3 amino acids: CASRHNRESSYNEQFF. For the CDR3, the DNA is TGTGCCAGCAGGCATAACAGGGAAAGCTCCTACAATGAGCAGTTCTTC. The gene calls are TRBV27 and TRBJ2-1; D possibly corresponds to TRBD1 (6 bases). Germline V lookup: CDR1 MNHEY, CDR2 SMNVEV (reference sequence). The CDR3 loop spans 16 amino acids. Between the trimmed V and J ends, which lost 6 bases and 0 bases, there was a span of 15 bases.

This sequence joins TRBV4-1 and TRBJ2-2, with TRBD1 as a possible D gene (6 bases). Per germline, CDR1 MGHRA and CDR2 YSYEKL. Between the trimmed V and J ends, which lost 1 base and 7 bases, there was a span of 22 bases. This CDR3 region has 18 residues. The chain's CDR3 is CASSQVGGPFPGVGELFF. In DNA, the CDR3 is TGCGCCAGCAGCCAAGTAGGGGGTCCCTTCCCCGGAGTCGGGGAGCTGTTTTTT.

The rearrangement joins TRBV10-1 to TRBJ1-1; weak D call: TRBD1 (6 bases). V gave up 9 bases and J gave up 5 bases, with 16 bases separating them. Germline lookup yields CDR1 WNHNN and CDR2 SYGVQD (reference sequence). The length of the CDR3 is 13 residues. CDR3 in amino acids: CARRGGDNTEAFF. CDR3 in DNA: TGCGCCAGGCGAGGGGGGGACAATACTGAAGCTTTCTTT.